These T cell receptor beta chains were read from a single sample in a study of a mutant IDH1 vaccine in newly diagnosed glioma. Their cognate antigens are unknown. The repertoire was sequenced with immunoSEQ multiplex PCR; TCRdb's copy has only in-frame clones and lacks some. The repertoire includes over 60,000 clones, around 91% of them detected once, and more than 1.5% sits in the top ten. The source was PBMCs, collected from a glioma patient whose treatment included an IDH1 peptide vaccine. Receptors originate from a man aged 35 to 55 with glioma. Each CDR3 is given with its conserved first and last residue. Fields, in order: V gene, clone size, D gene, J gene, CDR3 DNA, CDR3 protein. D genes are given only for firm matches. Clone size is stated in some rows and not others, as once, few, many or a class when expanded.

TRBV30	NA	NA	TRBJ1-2	TGTGCCTGGAGTGTAGGACTATTCTACACCTTC	CAWSVGLFYTF
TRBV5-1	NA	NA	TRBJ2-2	TGCGCCAGCAGCGGGACGGAAAACACCGGGGAGCTGTTTTTT	CASSGTENTGELFF
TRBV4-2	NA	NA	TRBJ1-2	TGTGCCAGCAGCCAGACCACCAGAGAAGGGAACTATGGCTACACCTTC	CASSQTTREGNYGYTF
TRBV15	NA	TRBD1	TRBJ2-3	TGTGCCACCAGCAGAGATCAGACAGGGGGCGCGGGGAGCACAGATACGCAGTATTTT	CATSRDQTGGAGSTDTQYF
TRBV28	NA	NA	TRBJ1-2	TGTGCCAGCAGTTTACCACAGAACTATGGCTACACCTTC	CASSLPQNYGYTF
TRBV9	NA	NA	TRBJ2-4	TGTGCCAGCAGCGTAGCGGGGACCTCTCTAACCAAAAACATTCAGTACTTC	CASSVAGTSLTKNIQYF
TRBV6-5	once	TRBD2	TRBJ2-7	TGTGCCAGCACTCGGGAGCGGGGATACGAGCAGTACTTC	CASTRERGYEQYF
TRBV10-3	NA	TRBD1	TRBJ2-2	TGTGCCATCAGTGACGGGACAGCTTACACCGGGGAGCTGTTTTTT	CAISDGTAYTGELFF
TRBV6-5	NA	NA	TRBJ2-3	TGTGCCAGCAGTCCGACGTGGGGTCGCACAGATACGCAGTATTTT	CASSPTWGRTDTQYF
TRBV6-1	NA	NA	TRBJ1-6	TGTGCCAGCAGTGAAACGGGTCTCCATTCACCCCTCCACTTT	CASSETGLHSPLHF
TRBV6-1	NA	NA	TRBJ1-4	TGTGCCAGCAGATTCAATGAAAAACTGTTTTTT	CASRFNEKLFF
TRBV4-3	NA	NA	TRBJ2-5	TGCGCCAGCAGCCTCCGTCGGGGGGCAGGGGAGACCCAGTACTTC	CASSLRRGAGETQYF
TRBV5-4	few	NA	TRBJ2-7	TGTGCCAGCAGCTTGGCCTCGTTTTGGTCCCAGGTCACCTACGAGCAGTACTTC	CASSLASFWSQVTYEQYF
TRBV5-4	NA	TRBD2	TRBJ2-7	TGTGCCAGCAGCTTCACCGGGACTAGCGTCTACGAGCAGTACTTC	CASSFTGTSVYEQYF
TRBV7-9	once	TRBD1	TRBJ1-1	TGTGCCAGCAGCTTAACAGGGGTACCGGCTGAAGCTTTCTTT	CASSLTGVPAEAFF
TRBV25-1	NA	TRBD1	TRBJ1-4	TGTGCCAGCAGTGTACAGGGGGCGGGAAAACTGTTTTTT	CASSVQGAGKLFF
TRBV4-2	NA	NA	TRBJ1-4	TGTGCCAGCAGCCAAGCCAGGGACCGCCCTAATGAAAAACTGTTTTTT	CASSQARDRPNEKLFF
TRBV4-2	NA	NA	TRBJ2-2	TGTGCCAGCAGCCAAGATCAAGCCAGCTCCGGGGAGCTGTTTTTT	CASSQDQASSGELFF
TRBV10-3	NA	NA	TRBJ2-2	TGTGCCATCAGCATTGCCTCACCGGACCTCACCGGGGAGCTGTTTTTT	CAISIASPDLTGELFF
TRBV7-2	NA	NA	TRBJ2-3	TGTGCCAGCAGCCCGGGACGGAACACAGATACGCAGTATTTT	CASSPGRNTDTQYF